This passage covers 18 T cell receptor beta chains from one sample sequenced in a study of cytomegalovirus exposure and HLA in healthy donors. Both 60 Vbeta primers and 13 Jbeta primers went into the PCR. Sequenced by immunoSEQ multiplex PCR; TCRdb stores in-frame clones only, minus some. The sample carries some 110,000 clones, around 61% recorded once. The material sequenced was PBMCs. These receptor sequences come from a woman in her 30s in good health and CMV-seronegative.

This clone turned up a few times. The rearrangement joins TRBV2 to TRBJ2-2; 7 positions match TRBD1. The ends lost 8 bases at V and 2 bases at J; junction bases unmatched: 5. There are 14 residues in the CDR3. CDR1 is SNHLY and CDR2 is FYNNEI in the germline V gene. The CDR3 sequence: CASLGTVNTGELFF. CDR3 DNA sequence: TGTGCCAGCCTGGGGACAGTAAACACCGGGGAGCTGTTTTTT.

This sequence joins TRBV2 and TRBJ1-2; TRBD1 matches 7 bases. The CDR3 spans 17 residues. Germline V lookup: CDR1 SNHLY, CDR2 FYNNEI. Trimming cost V 6 bases and J 5 bases; bases outside gene matches: 18. As DNA, the CDR3 is TGTGCCAGCAGAAATGGGGATGGACAGGAGAATTCTTATGGCTACACCTTC. Translating gives CASRNGDGQENSYGYTF.

The chain uses TRBV28 and TRBJ2-1, with 9 bases matching TRBD2. The CDR3 sequence is 16 residues long. Looked up from germline, CDR1 is MDHEN and CDR2 is SYDVKM. V lost 5 bases to trimming and J lost 0 bases; unmatched junction nucleotides: 5. The DNA of the CDR3 is TGTGCCAGCAGTGGGGGTAGCGGGAGCTCCTACAATGAGCAGTTCTTC. Amino acids: CASSGGSGSSYNEQFF.

Only one count was recorded for this clone. V gene TRBV6-1 combines with J gene TRBJ1-4; D remains ambiguous. The CDR3 spans 14 residues. Looked up from germline, CDR1 is MNHNS and CDR2 is SASEGT. Trimming removed 6 bases at V and 0 bases at J, with 8 bases between. In DNA form, the CDR3 reads TGTGCCAGCAGGTACTTTGCAACTAATGAAAAACTGTTTTTT. Translation: CASRYFATNEKLFF.

V gene TRBV6-5 combines with J gene TRBJ2-2, with TRBD1 matching over 8 bases. The CDR3 extends over 15 amino acids. Losses at the gene ends were 6 bases for V and 0 bases for J; bases not matched to a gene: 3. CDR1 MNHEY and CDR2 SVGAGI come from the germline V gene. CDR3 nucleotide sequence: TGTGCCAGCAGACGACAGGGGTCGAACACCGGGGAGCTGTTTTTT. It translates to CASRRQGSNTGELFF.

The CDR3 DNA reads as TGCGCCAGCAGCCAAAGAACAGGGGGCTGGGGTAACACTGAAGCTTTCTTT. Translating gives CASSQRTGGWGNTEAFF. This chain connects TRBV4-1 to TRBJ1-1; 9 nucleotides agree with TRBD1. The CDR3 sequence is 17 residues long. Germline V gene lookup returns CDR1 MGHRA and CDR2 YSYEKL. J was trimmed by 2 bases and V by 2 bases; bases with no gene match: 9.

This clone was counted between two and nine times. The CDR3 DNA reads TGCGCCAGCAGCCAAGAAAGGGCCAGGGAATGGGCCGGGGAGCTGTTTTTT. Its protein product is CASSQERAREWAGELFF. The rearrangement links TRBV4-1 to TRBJ2-2, with D possibly being TRBD1 (5 bases). V dropped 0 bases and J dropped 6 bases, with 17 bases sitting between them. In germline, CDR1 is MGHRA, CDR2 YSYEKL. The length of the CDR3 is 17 residues.

The rearrangement links TRBV7-2 to TRBJ2-7, with D possibly matching TRBD1 (6 bases). Per the germline V gene, CDR1 is SGHTA and CDR2 is FQGNSA. This CDR3 spans 14 amino acids. V was trimmed by 2 bases and J by 2 bases, leaving 10 bases between them. The CDR3 spells CASSLSGTTYEQYF. The CDR3 DNA sequence: TGTGCCAGCAGCTTATCCGGGACAACCTACGAGCAGTACTTC.

This chain links TRBV28 with TRBJ1-5; 7 bases agree with TRBD1. Trimming took 8 bases from V and 4 from J; bases not matched to a gene: 8. This CDR3 contains 14 residues. Germline CDR1 and CDR2: MDHEN and SYDVKM. The chain's CDR3 is CASVTGPLNQPQHF. In DNA, the CDR3 is TGTGCCAGCGTGACAGGGCCCCTAAATCAGCCCCAGCATTTT. Full variable domain (rest looked up from reference TRBV28 and TRBJ1-5): DVKVTQSSRYLVKRTGEKVFLECVQDMDHENMFWYRQDPGLGLRLIYFSYDVKMKEKGDIPEGYSVSREKKERFSLILESASTNQTSMYLCASVTGPLNQPQHFGDGTRLSIL.

J is TRBJ2-6 and V is TRBV5-1, with unresolved D. This CDR3 contains 15 residues. V lost 0 bases and J lost 1, with 5 bases in between. From germline, CDR1 is SGHRS and CDR2 YFSETQ. CDR3 nucleotide sequence: TGCGCCAGCAGCTTGGCAGTTTCTGGGGCCAACGTCCTGACTTTC. Translation gives CASSLAVSGANVLTF.

The CDR3 protein is CASSQDVRGSFTEAFF. The CDR3 DNA sequence: TGCGCCAGCAGCCAAGACGTCCGGGGAAGTTTCACTGAAGCTTTCTTT. This chain links TRBV4-3 with TRBJ1-1; D unclear. Trimming took 0 bases from V and 4 from J, leaving 15 bases between them. The CDR3 contains 16 residues. Germline V lookup: CDR1 LGHNA, CDR2 YSLEER.

The table lists this clone with a few counts. The chain combines TRBV5-4 with TRBJ2-1, with D perhaps matching TRBD2 (5 bases). Germline CDR1 reads SGHNT; CDR2 reads YYREEE (reference sequence). The CDR3 runs 15 residues. Trimming took off 0 bases at V and 5 bases at J, with 12 bases between the two ends. The CDR3: CASSLVGSSDNEQFF. The CDR3 coding sequence is TGTGCCAGCAGCTTGGTGGGGAGTAGCGACAATGAGCAGTTCTTC.

The chain carries TRBV5-1 and TRBJ1-2, with 11 nucleotides matching TRBD1. Germline values: CDR1 SGHRS, CDR2 YFSETQ. V trimming: 5 bases; J trimming: 5 bases; junction bases outside the gene matches: 8. This CDR3 spans 15 amino acids. In DNA, the CDR3 is TGCGCCAGCAGTCGCGGACAGGGGGCCGGGTATGGCTACACCTTC. Translated: CASSRGQGAGYGYTF.

The genes are TRBV10-3 and TRBJ1-2; 10 nucleotides align to TRBD1. The CDR3 loop spans 15 amino acids. J was trimmed by 6 bases and V by 9 bases; bases with no gene match: 13. Germline V gene lookup returns CDR1 ENHRY and CDR2 SYGVKD. Here the CDR3 DNA reads TGTGCCATACAAGCGAGTGCGGGACAGGGGAATGGCTACACCTTC. This codes for CAIQASAGQGNGYTF.

This clone was seen only a few times. This chain connects TRBV7-9 to TRBJ2-6; 7 bases match TRBD2. Germline V lookup: CDR1 SEHNR, CDR2 FQNEAQ (reference sequence). The CDR3 consists of 17 residues. V shed 0 bases, J shed 2 bases, and the junction held 4 bases outside the gene matches. The CDR3 DNA reads as TGTGCCAGCAGCTTAGCGGGAGGGAGAGCTGGGGCCAACGTCCTGACTTTC. Its protein product is CASSLAGGRAGANVLTF.

J is TRBJ2-1 and V is TRBV19; TRBD2 is a possible D gene (5 bases). Germline assignment: CDR1 LNHDA and CDR2 SQIVND (reference sequence). V gave up 5 bases and J gave up 5 bases, with 10 bases separating them. CDR3 size: 13 residues. The CDR3 nucleotides read TGTGCCAGTAGTCAGGTGGGAGACAATGAGCAGTTCTTC. It specifies CASSQVGDNEQFF.

This clone occurred once. The gene calls are TRBV7-2 and TRBJ2-3, with 14 bases that match TRBD2. The CDR3 consists of 18 residues. Germline V gives CDR1 SGHTA, CDR2 FQGNSA. The trim removed 1 base at V and 1 base at J, leaving 4 bases unmatched. The CDR3 DNA reads as TGTGCCAGCAGCTTAGGACTAGCGGGAGGGTGGGGCACAGATACGCAGTATTTT. Protein product: CASSLGLAGGWGTDTQYF.

The chain has TRBV7-9 and TRBJ1-6, with D tentatively TRBD1 (5 bases). The germline gives CDR1 SEHNR, CDR2 FQNEAQ (reference sequence). CDR3 length: 14 amino acids. V was pared by 3 bases and J by 7 bases, with 10 bases between. The CDR3 nucleotides are TGTGCCAGCAGCTTCAGGGAGGGAAATTCACCCCTCCACTTT. This gives the protein CASSFREGNSPLHF.